This T cell receptor beta chain was retrieved from a study of cytomegalovirus exposure and HLA in healthy donors. About the study: From HLA-typed donors, an early data release held tens of millions of unique TCRs.

Study conclusions and caveats: Later analysis showed most CMV-associated TCR beta chains appearing HLA-restricted.

The PCR was carried out with 60 Vbeta primers and 13 Jbeta primers. Using immunoSEQ multiplex PCR, the repertoire was profiled, and TCRdb retains in-frame clones only, with some absent. Among roughly 150,000 clones listed, 79% were seen once. Worth noting for this clone: Its antigen is not known. The junction departs from germline at one end; a sequencing error may be responsible.

The clonotype originates from a man aged 40-49 years in good health and CMV-seropositive. The sequenced sample consisted of PBMCs.

CDR3 sequence: CSSSPGTSVYEQYF. As DNA, the CDR3 is TGTTCCAGCAGCCCCGGGACTAGCGTATACGAGCAGTACTTC. The chain has TRBV7-9 and TRBJ2-7, with 10 bases fitting TRBD2. The CDR3 is 14 residues long. Per the germline V gene, CDR1 is SEHNR and CDR2 is FQNEAQ (reference sequence).